The 25 T cell receptor beta chains given below trace back to one sample, sequenced in a study of T cells in Graves' hyperthyroidism and ophthalmopathy. TCR beta CDR3 region amplification was performed from RNA transcripts. Initially, a first-round RT-PCR of the TCR CDR3 employed the HTBI primer set. TCRdb re-derived calls from the multiplex PCR reads in MiXCR, one entry per CDR3 protein. The sample yields more than 650,000 distinct CDR3 sequences, around 13% seen once. The sample comprised blood. All receptors come from a woman under 30 with Graves' hyperthyroidism.

The sample holds many counts of this clonotype. The chain carries TRBV11-2 and TRBJ2-7; the D gene is possibly TRBD1 (6 bases). CDR3 length: 14 residues. The ends were cut back, 3 bases at V and 2 bases at J, with 11 bases in the middle. CDR1 SGHAT and CDR2 FQNNGV come from the germline V gene. CDR3 sequence (DNA): TGTGCCAGCAGCTTTGGACAGTTACCCTACGAGCAGTACTTC. Its translation: CASSFGQLPYEQYF.

A note on this clonotype: One end of the junction fails to match germline, which may point to a read error. This chain connects TRBV28 to TRBJ2-1; 8 bases match TRBD2. The germline gives CDR1 MDHEN, CDR2 SYDVKM. The CDR3 loop spans 16 amino acids. The CDR3 DNA is TGTGCCAGCAGACACGCTCTAGCGGGCTCCTACAATGAGCGGTTCTTC. This codes for CASRHALAGSYNERFF.

This clonotype was observed at least ten times. The rearrangement uses TRBV6-1 and TRBJ1-6, with 8 bases that match TRBD1. The CDR3 has 18 residues. Germline assignment: CDR1 MNHNS and CDR2 SASEGT. The V segment lost 2 bases and the J segment 10 bases; nucleotides outside the gene matches: 16. The CDR3 is CASSESGDRRFVVSPLHF. In nucleotides, the CDR3 is TGTGCCAGCAGTGAATCGGGGGACAGGAGATTTGTTGTGTCACCCCTCCACTTT.

The rearrangement joins TRBV7-6 to TRBJ2-5; 10 bases line up with TRBD1. The junction had 4 bases not matched to a gene; V was cut back by 4 bases and J by 5 bases. CDR1 and CDR2 from the germline V gene are SGHVS and FNYEAQ. This CDR3 is 14 amino acids long. The CDR3 coding sequence is TGTGCCAGCAGCTCCTCGGACAGGGGGGAGACCCAGTACTTC. It encodes CASSSSDRGETQYF.

This clonotype was seen repeatedly, ten times or more. The chain carries TRBV28 and TRBJ2-1, with 7 nucleotides matching TRBD1. Germline CDR1 is MDHEN and CDR2 is SYDVKM. This CDR3 contains 15 residues. Unmatched junction bases numbered 8, after V lost 5 bases and J lost 4 bases. The CDR3 spells CASSAHGQAYNEQFF. CDR3 coding DNA: TGTGCCAGCAGTGCTCACGGACAGGCTTACAATGAGCAGTTCTTC.

This clonotype was observed a few times. This rearrangement joins TRBV24-1 to TRBJ2-5; 8 bases are shared with TRBD1. CDR3 length: 16 amino acids. The junction had 9 bases not matched to a gene; V was cut back by 3 bases and J by 4 bases. The germline V gene encodes CDR1 KGHDR and CDR2 SFDVKD. In DNA, the CDR3 is TGTGCCACCAGTGATGCGGACCGGACAGGGACAGAGACCCAGTACTTC. It specifies CATSDADRTGTETQYF.

This clonotype was observed a few times. This chain joins TRBV4-1 and TRBJ1-4; D not resolved. Trimming stripped 0 bases from V and 0 bases from J, with 8 bases between. Germline CDR1 reads MGHRA; CDR2 reads YSYEKL. The CDR3 runs to 16 residues. Here the CDR3 DNA reads TGCGCCAGCAGCCAAGATCGCGTAGCAACTAATGAAAAACTGTTTTTT. As protein: CASSQDRVATNEKLFF.

This clonotype was seen a few times. In DNA, the CDR3 is TGTGCCAGCAGACGGACAGGGGGGCCCTACGAGCAGTACTTC. Residues: CASRRTGGPYEQYF. The chain links TRBV7-2 to TRBJ2-7; 10 positions agree with TRBD1. The germline CDR1 and CDR2 sequences are SGHTA and FQGNSA. The trim removed 6 bases at V and 2 bases at J, leaving 4 bases unmatched. This CDR3 is 14 amino acids long. Full variable domain (missing parts from reference TRBV7-2 and TRBJ2-7): GAGVSQSPSNKVTEKGKDVELRCDPISGHTALYWYRQSLGQGLEFLIYFQGNSAPDKSGLPSDRFSAERTGGSVSTLTIQRTQQEDSAVYLCASRRTGGPYEQYFGPGTRLTVT.

The table lists this clonotype with a few counts. The chain has TRBV7-2 and TRBJ2-1, with 13 bases matching TRBD2. Trimming cost V 5 bases and J 7 bases; bases outside gene matches: 11. Germline-derived CDR1 and CDR2 are SGHTA and FQGNSA. The CDR3 has 17 residues. The CDR3 DNA reads as TGTGCCAGCAGCCAGGGACTAGCGGGAACCATTTTAAATGAGCAGTTCTTC. It yields the protein CASSQGLAGTILNEQFF. The entire variable domain, with the rest obtained from reference TRBV7-2 and TRBJ2-1, is as follows: GAGVSQSPSNKVTEKGKDVELRCDPISGHTALYWYRQSLGQGLEFLIYFQGNSAPDKSGLPSDRFSAERTGGSVSTLTIQRTQQEDSAVYLCASSQGLAGTILNEQFFGPGTRLTVL.

This clonotype was seen once. The chain recombines TRBV18 with TRBJ2-3; TRBD2 matches 7 bases. V shed 3 bases, J shed 4 bases, and the junction held 13 bases outside the gene matches. The germline gives CDR1 KGHSH, CDR2 LQKENI. This CDR3 has 17 amino acids. CDR3 DNA sequence: TGTGCCAGCTCACCCAACCCGCGACTAGCCAGGCCAGATACGCAGTATTTT. The encoded protein is CASSPNPRLARPDTQYF.

This clonotype was seen ten or more times. The chain combines TRBV6-6 with TRBJ2-1; D remains ambiguous. V shed 0 bases and J shed 6 bases, with 12 bases lying between them. Germline CDR1 reads MNHNY; CDR2 reads SVGAGI (reference sequence). CDR3 size: 15 residues. DNA of the CDR3: TGTGCCAGCAGTTACTCTCCCTCCAGAGTCAATGAGCAGTTCTTC. It yields the protein CASSYSPSRVNEQFF.

This clonotype showed up just a few times. This chain connects TRBV20-1 to TRBJ2-1, with TRBD2 matching 8 bases. Germline V gene data show CDR1 as DFQATT and CDR2 as SNEGSKA (reference sequence). The CDR3 sequence is 13 residues long. With V trimmed by 8 bases and J by 8 bases, 11 bases remained unmatched. The CDR3 reads CSPAPSGYDEQFF. CDR3 DNA: TGCAGTCCTGCCCCTAGCGGGTACGATGAGCAGTTCTTC.

This clonotype has a handful of counts. The rearrangement links TRBV7-3 to TRBJ2-1; possible D gene TRBD2, 5 bases. This CDR3 region has 15 residues. Germline lookup yields CDR1 SGHTA and CDR2 FQGTGA. V dropped 4 bases and J dropped 0 bases, with 10 bases sitting between them. The CDR3 region is CASSSRASSYNEQFF. CDR3 DNA sequence: TGTGCCAGCAGCTCGCGGGCGAGCTCCTACAATGAGCAGTTCTTC. The variable domain in full, with the rest retrieved from reference TRBV7-3 and TRBJ2-1, is GAGVSQTPSNKVTEKGKYVELRCDPISGHTALYWYRQSLGQGPEFLIYFQGTGAADDSGLPNDRFFAVRPEGSVSTLKIQRTERGDSAVYLCASSSRASSYNEQFFGPGTRLTVL.

This chain joins TRBV10-3 and TRBJ2-7; a weak D match, TRBD1 (5 bases). Germline CDR1 and CDR2: ENHRY and SYGVKD. Deletions cut 8 bases from V and 9 bases from J, with 14 bases between. The CDR3 sequence is 11 residues long. The CDR3: CAIRVPTGQYF. DNA of the CDR3: TGTGCCATCCGCGTCCCAACAGGGCAGTACTTC.

This clonotype appeared many times. V gene TRBV7-2 combines with J gene TRBJ2-1, with D maybe TRBD2 (6 bases). The germline V gene encodes CDR1 SGHTA and CDR2 FQGNSA. Between the trimmed V and J ends, which lost 1 base and 5 bases, there was a span of 18 bases. This CDR3 is 17 amino acids long. This chain's CDR3 is CASSLGGNSFLNNEQFF. The CDR3 DNA is TGTGCCAGCAGCTTAGGCGGGAACTCCTTCCTTAACAATGAGCAGTTCTTC.

The rearrangement links TRBV27 to TRBJ1-4; TRBD1 agrees at 7 bases. Germline V gives CDR1 MNHEY, CDR2 SMNVEV (reference sequence). The CDR3 covers 22 residues. Germline trimming cut 2 bases from V and 0 bases from J; bases unmatched to any gene: 21. In DNA, the CDR3 is TGTGCCAGCAGTTTACGACCACCGGGACAGAGACTCAACTTTTCAACTAATGAAAAACTGTTTTTT. It is translated as CASSLRPPGQRLNFSTNEKLFF.

This clonotype was counted at least ten times. This sequence joins TRBV28 and TRBJ1-2, with 8 bases matching TRBD1. CDR1 and CDR2 from the germline V gene are MDHEN and SYDVKM. The CDR3 consists of 15 residues. The trim removed 2 bases at V and 5 bases at J, leaving 7 bases unmatched. CDR3 DNA: TGTGCCAGCAGTTTAGGACAGGGTTATCGGTATGGCTACACCTTC. Translated, it gives CASSLGQGYRYGYTF.

This clonotype was detected ten times or more. The chain joins TRBV27 to TRBJ1-2; 10 bases match TRBD1. Germline loops: CDR1 MNHEY, CDR2 SMNVEV (reference sequence). The CDR3 has 15 residues. J gave up 6 bases and V 6 bases, and 10 bases lay outside the gene matches. The CDR3 nucleotides are TGTGCCAGCAGCCCCGGGGACAGGGGATATAATGGCTACACCTTC. Translating gives CASSPGDRGYNGYTF.

There are many counts of this clonotype. The chain recombines TRBV30 with TRBJ1-6, with D maybe TRBD1 (5 bases). Per germline, CDR1 GTSNPN and CDR2 SVGIG (reference sequence). The V end lost 0 bases, the J end lost 7 bases, and 7 bases lay between the germline ends. This CDR3 comprises 13 residues. CDR3 protein: CAWSVQVNSPLHF. The CDR3 DNA sequence: TGTGCCTGGAGTGTACAGGTCAATTCACCCCTCCACTTT.

The CDR3 sequence: CASSDRAANTEAFF. The CDR3 DNA reads as TGTGCCAGCAGCGACAGAGCTGCGAACACTGAAGCTTTCTTT. This rearrangement joins TRBV6-1 to TRBJ1-1; perhaps TRBD1 as D (5 bases). Germline CDR1 reads MNHNS; CDR2 reads SASEGT. Trimming shortened V by 6 bases and J by 1 base, and 12 bases separated the two germline ends. The CDR3 extends over 14 amino acids.

The gene calls are TRBV28 and TRBJ1-1; 8 bases agree with TRBD1. Germline assignment: CDR1 MDHEN and CDR2 SYDVKM. V shed 3 bases, J shed 3 bases, and the junction held 9 bases outside the gene matches. The CDR3 extends over 16 amino acids. CDR3 sequence: CASSLSYYRGDTEAFF. DNA of the CDR3: TGTGCCAGCAGTTTGTCGTATTACAGGGGGGACACTGAAGCTTTCTTT.

This clonotype was counted a few times. The chain carries TRBV3-1 and TRBJ2-2; TRBD2 matches 7 bases. Per germline, CDR1 LGHDT and CDR2 YNNKEL (reference sequence). V gave up 1 base and J gave up 8 bases; unmatched junction bases: 7. The CDR3 consists of 15 residues. The CDR3 loop reads CASSQGLADWGELFF. The CDR3 DNA reads as TGTGCCAGCAGCCAAGGACTAGCAGACTGGGGGGAGCTGTTTTTT.

CDR3 nucleotide sequence: TGTGCCAGCAGCTCCTCCGGCGAGGGAGAGACCCAGTACTTC. Translation: CASSSSGEGETQYF. This rearrangement joins TRBV9 to TRBJ2-5, with D perhaps TRBD2 (5 bases). Germline V CDR1 and CDR2: SGDLS, YYNGEE. V lost 4 bases and J 4 bases, leaving 14 bases between the germline ends. The CDR3 covers 14 residues.

This chain joins TRBV19 and TRBJ2-2; tentative D call: TRBD2 (8 bases). V dropped 3 bases and J dropped 5 bases, with 22 bases sitting between them. Germline CDR1 reads LNHDA; CDR2 reads SQIVND (reference sequence). CDR3 length equals 18 residues. The CDR3: CASSIGRARGGSTGELFF. The CDR3 bases are TGTGCCAGTAGTATCGGGAGGGCCAGGGGGGGTAGTACCGGGGAGCTGTTTTTT.

The gene calls are TRBV7-2 and TRBJ1-3, with 7 bases fitting TRBD1. CDR1 and CDR2 (germline): SGHTA, FQGNSA. The trim removed 2 bases at V and 4 bases at J, leaving 5 bases unmatched. This CDR3 is 15 amino acids long. This CDR3 is CASSLIPTGGNTIYF. The CDR3 DNA reads TGTGCCAGCAGCTTAATACCGACAGGGGGAAACACCATATATTTT.